The 31 T cell receptor beta chains reported below all come from one sample, sequenced in a study of T cell responses to AZD1222 COVID-19 vaccine. Generated by immunoSEQ multiplex PCR, the TCRdb table keeps only in-frame clones and is missing some. The sample lists about 100,000 clones; approximately 87% were seen once. The sample was peripheral blood, taken on day 0 of AZD1222 vaccination. All receptors derive from an adult in good health.

This chain links TRBV5-1 with TRBJ2-2; D gene unclear. The germline V and J ends were trimmed by 0 bases and 7 bases, with 7 bases remaining between them. The CDR3 totals 13 residues. CDR1 and CDR2 from the germline V gene are SGHRS and YFSETQ. The CDR3 region is CASSLELFGELFF. The CDR3 DNA sequence: TGCGCCAGCAGCTTGGAGCTGTTCGGGGAGCTGTTTTTT.

This sequence joins TRBV19 and TRBJ2-7, with TRBD2 as a possible D gene (6 bases). V lost 6 bases and J 7 bases, leaving 16 bases between the germline ends. The germline V gene encodes CDR1 LNHDA and CDR2 SQIVND (reference sequence). The CDR3 extends over 13 amino acids. CDR3 sequence: CASRRQPEGEQYF. CDR3 DNA: TGTGCCAGTAGGAGACAACCGGAGGGAGAGCAGTACTTC.

This chain joins TRBV4-2 and TRBJ2-1; D possibly corresponds to TRBD2 (5 bases). This CDR3 comprises 13 residues. Germline V lookup: CDR1 LGHNA, CDR2 YNFKEQ. V was clipped by 4 bases and J by 7 bases, with 11 bases between them. CDR3 amino acids: CASSPGVGNEQFF. The CDR3 nucleotides are TGTGCCAGCAGCCCCGGGGTGGGTAATGAGCAGTTCTTC.

The chain uses TRBV29-1 and TRBJ1-1; TRBD1 aligns across 12 bases. Germline values: CDR1 SQVTM, CDR2 ANQGSEA. V lost 6 bases and J lost 5; bases outside the gene matches: 13. This CDR3 has 16 residues. CDR3 sequence reads: CSVDRRDRGRRTEAFF. CDR3 DNA: TGCAGCGTGGATCGCCGGGACAGGGGGCGGCGAACTGAAGCTTTCTTT.

This chain joins TRBV13 and TRBJ1-1; no clear D. CDR1 and CDR2 from the germline V gene are PRHDT and FYEKMQ (reference sequence). The CDR3 has 13 residues. The V end lost 3 bases, the J end lost 3 bases, and 8 bases lay between the germline ends. The chain's CDR3 is CASSLYGDTEAFF. In nucleotides, the CDR3 is TGTGCCAGCAGCTTGTACGGGGACACTGAAGCTTTCTTT.

This clone was counted a few times. The chain employs TRBV5-4 and TRBJ2-5; D remains ambiguous. CDR1 is SGHNT, CDR2 YYREEE, per germline (reference sequence). The CDR3 extends over 14 amino acids. Trimming left V 3 bases short and J 7 bases short, with 16 bases between. The CDR3: CASSSPTRSGTQYF. The CDR3 DNA reads TGTGCCAGCAGCTCCCCGACCCGATCCGGGACCCAGTACTTC. Using reference TRBV5-4 and TRBJ2-5 for the parts outside the CDR3, the full variable domain is ETGVTQSPTHLIKTRGQQVTLRCSSQSGHNTVSWYQQALGQGPQFIFQYYREEENGRGNFPPRFSGLQFPNYSSELNVNALELDDSALYLCASSSPTRSGTQYFGPGTRLLVL.

The chain is built from TRBV24-1 and TRBJ2-1, with D unresolved. The CDR3 has 13 amino acids. Germline V lookup: CDR1 KGHDR, CDR2 SFDVKD. Between the trimmed V and J ends, which lost 2 bases and 6 bases, there was a span of 7 bases. CDR3: CATSDSVLNEQFF. CDR3 sequence (DNA): TGTGCCACCAGTGATTCGGTGCTCAATGAGCAGTTCTTC.

This clone appeared a few times. V gene TRBV5-6 combines with J gene TRBJ2-3; TRBD2 matches 12 bases. Germline values: CDR1 SGHDT, CDR2 YYEEEE. The CDR3 runs 14 residues. The V gene end was trimmed by 1 base and the J gene end by 7 bases; junction bases not matched to a gene: 1. The CDR3 region is CASSLTSGGNTQYF. The DNA for the CDR3 is TGTGCCAGCAGCTTGACTAGCGGGGGGAATACGCAGTATTTT.

This chain links TRBV12-3 or TRBV12-4 with TRBJ1-1, with D unresolved. This CDR3 spans 13 amino acids. Trimming took 0 bases from V and 5 from J, leaving 7 bases between them. CDR3 sequence (DNA): TGTGCCAGCAGTTTAGCTGTTAGAACTGAAGCTTTCTTT. It encodes CASSLAVRTEAFF.

The chain combines TRBV28 with TRBJ2-7, with unresolved D. Germline V CDR1 and CDR2: MDHEN, SYDVKM. V was trimmed by 4 bases and J by 3 bases, leaving 4 bases between them. CDR3 length: 11 residues. CDR3 coding DNA: TGTGCCAGCAGTTCCCTCTACGAGCAGTACTTC. Translating it yields CASSSLYEQYF.

The chain uses TRBV4-1 and TRBJ2-3, with 12 bases identical to TRBD2. The CDR3 contains 16 residues. J was trimmed by 3 bases and V by 7 bases; bases with no gene match: 8. The germline gives CDR1 MGHRA, CDR2 YSYEKL. CDR3 protein: CASTSGGAWRTDTQYF. For the CDR3, the DNA is TGCGCCAGCACTAGCGGGGGGGCCTGGCGAACAGATACGCAGTATTTT.

The chain combines TRBV20-1 with TRBJ2-3; TRBD2 agrees at 7 bases. CDR3 size: 12 residues. The germline V gene encodes CDR1 DFQATT and CDR2 SNEGSKA (reference sequence). V shed 3 bases and J 7 bases; nucleotides not matched to a gene: 4. The CDR3 region is CSASLAEYTQYF. In nucleotides, the CDR3 is TGCAGTGCTAGTCTAGCGGAGTATACGCAGTATTTT.

This clone turned up a few times. The genes are TRBV19 and TRBJ1-1; D remains ambiguous. From germline, CDR1 is LNHDA and CDR2 SQIVND (reference sequence). This CDR3 contains 12 residues. Trimming removed 5 bases at V and 1 base at J, with 5 bases between. In DNA form, the CDR3 reads TGTGCCAGTAGTGAGGGGAACACTGAAGCTTTCTTT. It yields the protein CASSEGNTEAFF.

V and J are TRBV19 and TRBJ1-1; D perhaps matches TRBD1 (5 bases). V dropped 9 bases and J dropped 1 base, with 9 bases sitting between them. The CDR3 covers 12 residues. From germline, CDR1 is LNHDA and CDR2 SQIVND (reference sequence). Here the CDR3 DNA reads TGTGCCAGCCAAACAGGGAACACTGAAGCTTTCTTT. Translated, it gives CASQTGNTEAFF. Based on the CDR3 plus reference TRBV19 and TRBJ1-1, the full variable domain is DGGITQSPKYLFRKEGQNVTLSCEQNLNHDAMYWYRQDPGQGLRLIYYSQIVNDFQKGDIAEGYSVSREKKESFPLTVTSAQKNPTAFYLCASQTGNTEAFFGQGTRLTVV.

V and J are TRBV3-1 (or the pseudogene TRBV3-2) and TRBJ1-1, with D tentatively TRBD1 (5 bases). The CDR3 is made up of 14 amino acids. The V gene's germline CDR1 is LGHDT and CDR2 YNNKEL (reference sequence). Trimming took 3 bases from V and 0 from J, leaving 8 bases between them. CDR3 residues: CASSHQGVNTEAFF. DNA of the CDR3: TGTGCCAGCAGCCATCAGGGTGTGAACACTGAAGCTTTCTTT.

V and J are TRBV6-1 and TRBJ1-1, with a weak D call TRBD1 (5 bases). Germline V gives CDR1 MNHNS, CDR2 SASEGT. V lost 3 bases, J lost 6 bases, and 14 bases lay in between. The CDR3 covers 14 residues. The CDR3 sequence: CASSEVWGGSEAFF. CDR3 DNA: TGTGCCAGCAGTGAGGTGTGGGGGGGGTCTGAAGCTTTCTTT.

The chain has TRBV30 and TRBJ2-1; tentatively, D is TRBD1 (5 bases). The germline V gene encodes CDR1 GTSNPN and CDR2 SVGIG (reference sequence). V lost 1 base and J 3 bases, leaving 19 bases between the germline ends. The CDR3 covers 17 residues. The chain's CDR3 is CAWSGIGAEENYNEQFF. The CDR3 coding sequence is TGTGCCTGGAGTGGTATAGGGGCAGAAGAAAACTACAATGAGCAGTTCTTC.

This clone was observed a single time. The rearrangement uses TRBV30 and TRBJ1-2; 7 bases align to TRBD1. V was pared by 3 bases and J by 7 bases, with 11 bases of the junction left unmatched. The CDR3 is made up of 14 amino acids. Germline lookup yields CDR1 GTSNPN and CDR2 SVGIG (reference sequence). This CDR3 is CAWSLGQPTSGYTF. For the CDR3, the DNA is TGTGCCTGGAGCCTGGGACAGCCGACTAGTGGCTACACCTTC. The full variable domain, with the rest looked up from reference TRBV30 and TRBJ1-2, is SQTIHQWPATLVQPVGSPLSLECTVEGTSNPNLYWYRQAAGRGLQLLFYSVGIGQISSEVPQNLSASRPQDRQFILSSKKLLLSDSGFYLCAWSLGQPTSGYTFGSGTRLTVV.

The chain combines TRBV5-1 with TRBJ2-3; 15 bases match TRBD2. This CDR3 has 16 residues. V lost 4 bases to trimming and J lost 3 bases; unmatched junction nucleotides: 3. CDR1 is SGHRS and CDR2 is YFSETQ in the germline V gene. CDR3 sequence reads: CASSPGTSGRTDTQYF. The CDR3 nucleotides read TGCGCCAGCAGCCCCGGGACTAGCGGGAGGACAGATACGCAGTATTTT.

This clone was observed once. V is TRBV19 and J is TRBJ1-1; weak D call: TRBD1 (5 bases). From germline, CDR1 is LNHDA and CDR2 SQIVND (reference sequence). V lost 5 bases and J 3 bases, leaving 16 bases between the germline ends. The CDR3 is 15 amino acids. The CDR3 loop reads CASSAFDSPYTEAFF. The CDR3 nucleotides are TGTGCCAGTAGTGCCTTTGACAGCCCGTACACTGAAGCTTTCTTT. Full variable domain (remainder filled in from reference TRBV19 and TRBJ1-1): DGGITQSPKYLFRKEGQNVTLSCEQNLNHDAMYWYRQDPGQGLRLIYYSQIVNDFQKGDIAEGYSVSREKKESFPLTVTSAQKNPTAFYLCASSAFDSPYTEAFFGQGTRLTVV.

On this clone: Sequence at one end of the junction differs from germline and may be a read error. The J gene is TRBJ2-7, the V gene TRBV24-1; 7 bases map to TRBD1. This CDR3 is 14 amino acids long. Per germline, CDR1 KGHDR and CDR2 SFDVKD. Here the CDR3 reads CATSWTGNNPYHGF. The CDR3 DNA reads as TGTGCCACCAGTTGGACAGGTAATAACCCCTACCACGGCTTC.

This clone was counted a few times. The genes are TRBV30 and TRBJ2-2; D remains unclear. Germline V gives CDR1 GTSNPN, CDR2 SVGIG (reference sequence). V shed 5 bases and J shed 4 bases, with 5 bases lying between them. CDR3 length equals 11 residues. The CDR3 nucleotides read TGTGCCTGGTCCGGCACCGGGGAGCTGTTTTTT. It is translated as CAWSGTGELFF.

This chain links TRBV5-1 with TRBJ2-2; D perhaps matches TRBD1 (6 bases). The germline gives CDR1 SGHRS, CDR2 YFSETQ. The CDR3 is 16 amino acids. Trimming removed 3 bases at V and 6 bases at J, with 18 bases between. The CDR3 region has the DNA TGCGCCAGCAGCTCCTCACAGGGTGGTTTTTCCGGGGAGCTGTTTTTT. Translation: CASSSSQGGFSGELFF.

The CDR3 reads CASNWKGYDEQFF. The DNA for the CDR3 is TGTGCCAGCAATTGGAAAGGGTACGATGAGCAGTTCTTC. The chain carries TRBV2 and TRBJ2-1; D unclear. Trimming shortened V by 7 bases and J by 8 bases, and 15 bases separated the two germline ends. The germline V gene has CDR1 SNHLY and CDR2 FYNNEI. The CDR3 extends over 13 amino acids.

This chain joins TRBV4-3 and TRBJ1-2, with no clear D. The CDR3 is made up of 13 amino acids. Trimming stripped 2 bases from V and 8 bases from J, with 12 bases between. Germline V gene sequence: CDR1 LGHNA, CDR2 YSLEER. The CDR3 nucleotides read TGCGCCAGCAGCCAACCCGGCGGGGAGGGCTACACCTTC. The encoded protein is CASSQPGGEGYTF.

This chain links TRBV11-2 with TRBJ1-1; 7 nucleotides match TRBD1. After removal of 5 bases from V and 0 bases from J, the junction contained 6 bases not matched to a gene. The CDR3 runs 15 residues. Germline loops: CDR1 SGHAT, CDR2 FQNNGV. The DNA of the CDR3 is TGTGCCAGCAGCCTCCGTACAGGGGTGAACACTGAAGCTTTCTTT. Amino acids: CASSLRTGVNTEAFF.

V gene TRBV7-3 combines with J gene TRBJ2-5; weak D call: TRBD2 (5 bases). Trimming stripped 5 bases from V and 4 bases from J, with 14 bases between. The length of the CDR3 is 14 residues. CDR1 SGHTA and CDR2 FQGTGA come from the germline V gene. CDR3 loop: CASSQSGSGETQYF. The CDR3 DNA sequence: TGTGCCAGCAGCCAGTCAGGCAGCGGAGAGACCCAGTACTTC. The full variable domain, in which reference TRBV7-3 and TRBJ2-5 provide the parts outside the CDR3, is GAGVSQTPSNKVTEKGKYVELRCDPISGHTALYWYRQSLGQGPEFLIYFQGTGAADDSGLPNDRFFAVRPEGSVSTLKIQRTERGDSAVYLCASSQSGSGETQYFGPGTRLLVL.

The rearrangement joins TRBV5-1 to TRBJ2-1; D not resolved. Trimming stripped 4 bases from V and 9 bases from J, with 14 bases between. This CDR3 has 13 amino acids. The germline CDR1 and CDR2 sequences are SGHRS and YFSETQ. The CDR3 sequence is CASSQTFSREQFF. The DNA of the CDR3 is TGCGCCAGCAGCCAAACCTTTTCCCGTGAGCAGTTCTTC. Full variable domain (rest looked up from reference TRBV5-1 and TRBJ2-1): KAGVTQTPRYLIKTRGQQVTLSCSPISGHRSVSWYQQTPGQGLQFLFEYFSETQRNKGNFPGRFSGRQFSNSRSEMNVSTLELGDSALYLCASSQTFSREQFFGPGTRLTVL.

This clone came up once. The chain employs TRBV10-2 and TRBJ1-1; 7 positions match TRBD1. J lost 1 base, V lost 4 bases, and 12 bases had no gene match. This CDR3 comprises 17 residues. CDR1 is WSHSY and CDR2 is SAAADI in the germline V gene. CDR3 residues: CASSGPGQGVWNTEAFF. CDR3 sequence (DNA): TGCGCCAGCAGTGGGCCAGGGCAGGGGGTTTGGAACACTGAAGCTTTCTTT.

This chain connects TRBV5-1 to TRBJ2-5; TRBD1 might be the D (5 bases). CDR1 and CDR2 (germline): SGHRS, YFSETQ. With 0 bases removed from V and 5 bases from J, the gap between germline ends came to 14 bases. This CDR3 spans 15 amino acids. Here the CDR3 DNA reads TGCGCCAGCAGCTTGGAAGGGGCCACCGGGGAGACCCAGTACTTC. Amino acid sequence: CASSLEGATGETQYF.

The V call is TRBV28, the J call TRBJ2-7; TRBD2 matches 8 bases. Germline V CDR1 and CDR2: MDHEN, SYDVKM. The CDR3 loop spans 15 amino acids. Losses at the gene ends were 6 bases for V and 4 bases for J; bases not matched to a gene: 11. The CDR3 bases are TGTGCCAGCAGCCCAAGGTTTAGCGGGACATACGAGCAGTACTTC. It encodes CASSPRFSGTYEQYF.